Below, 8 T cell receptor beta chains from the same sample are listed, as sequenced in a study of shared clonotypes between healthy human individuals. The protocol was immunoSEQ multiplex PCR, while the TCRdb copy is restricted to in-frame clones and leaves out a portion. The sample gives about 2.4 million clones, roughly 93% of which show up once; around 0.37% is in the top ten. Sequenced input: naive CD4+ T cells from PBMCs. The subset denotes: CD45RA+ positively selected. These receptors originate from a man aged 18 to 35 in good health. Some clones in this sample may be carry-over from other donors' samples.

Of note for this clone: Other nucleotide sequences in the sample specify the same CDR3. The V and J genes are TRBV7-2 and TRBJ2-1; D possibly corresponds to TRBD2 (6 bases). The CDR3 has 15 residues. Trimming took off 2 bases at V and 0 bases at J, with 8 bases between the two ends. Germline CDR1 and CDR2: SGHTA and FQGNSA. In DNA form, the CDR3 reads TGTGCCAGCAGCTTAACCGGGGGCTCCTACAATGAGCAGTTCTTC. Translated: CASSLTGGSYNEQFF.

The gene calls are TRBV5-8 and TRBJ2-6; D is unclear. The CDR3 runs 14 residues. Germline CDR1 is SGHTS and CDR2 is YDEGEE. V lost 1 base, J lost 4 bases, and 6 bases lay in between. Written as DNA, the CDR3 is TGTGCCAGCAGCTTGAGGACCGGGGCCAACGTCCTGACTTTC. This gives the protein CASSLRTGANVLTF.

With regard to this clone: Additional DNA sequences in this sample encode the identical CDR3. V and J are TRBV5-1 and TRBJ2-5; 7 bases are a match to TRBD2. Unmatched junction bases numbered 2, after V lost 5 bases and J lost 1 base. Germline CDR1 is SGHRS and CDR2 is YFSETQ. This CDR3 has 13 amino acids. The CDR3 region has the DNA TGCGCCAGCAGGGGGGAGGGCCAAGAGACCCAGTACTTC. Its translation is CASRGEGQETQYF.

The V and J genes are TRBV4-2 and TRBJ2-2; D is possibly TRBD1 (5 bases). Per the germline V gene, CDR1 is LGHNA and CDR2 is YNFKEQ. Trimming left V 4 bases short and J 7 bases short, with 10 bases between. This CDR3 has 13 residues. The CDR3 sequence is CASSLLGDGELFF. CDR3 DNA sequence: TGTGCCAGCAGCCTCTTAGGGGACGGGGAGCTGTTTTTT.

The V gene is TRBV5-4, the J gene TRBJ2-1; the match to TRBD2 covers 13 bases. From germline, CDR1 is SGHNT and CDR2 YYREEE (reference sequence). J gave up 9 bases and V 3 bases, and 12 bases lay outside the gene matches. The CDR3 totals 17 residues. The CDR3 here is CASSSFEGTSGMAEQFF. The CDR3 DNA reads TGTGCCAGCAGCTCGTTTGAGGGGACTAGCGGGATGGCTGAGCAGTTCTTC.

This chain joins TRBV5-1 and TRBJ1-3; D gene unclear. This CDR3 has 13 amino acids. The germline CDR1 and CDR2 sequences are SGHRS and YFSETQ. V lost 5 bases, J lost 4 bases, and 10 bases lay in between. The chain's CDR3 is CASRRTDGNTIYF. CDR3 DNA: TGCGCCAGCAGGAGGACGGACGGAAACACCATATATTTT. The entire variable domain, with the rest obtained from reference TRBV5-1 and TRBJ1-3, is as follows: KAGVTQTPRYLIKTRGQQVTLSCSPISGHRSVSWYQQTPGQGLQFLFEYFSETQRNKGNFPGRFSGRQFSNSRSEMNVSTLELGDSALYLCASRRTDGNTIYFGEGSWLTVV.

The gene calls are TRBV7-2 and TRBJ1-2, with a tentative D call TRBD1 (6 bases). The CDR3 has 15 residues. Germline V gene sequence: CDR1 SGHTA, CDR2 FQGNSA. Trimming pared 2 bases from V and 8 bases from J, leaving 18 bases between. CDR3 sequence: CASSLFAGEGVGYTF. The CDR3 DNA reads TGTGCCAGCAGCTTATTCGCAGGGGAAGGGGTCGGCTACACCTTC.

The genes are TRBV18 and TRBJ2-1, with D possibly being TRBD1 (6 bases). Trimming shortened V by 5 bases and J by 7 bases, and 18 bases separated the two germline ends. CDR1 KGHSH and CDR2 LQKENI come from the germline V gene. This CDR3 has 15 amino acids. This CDR3 is CASSTGRQVLNEQFF. The CDR3, as DNA: TGTGCCAGCTCAACAGGGCGACAGGTGCTTAATGAGCAGTTCTTC.